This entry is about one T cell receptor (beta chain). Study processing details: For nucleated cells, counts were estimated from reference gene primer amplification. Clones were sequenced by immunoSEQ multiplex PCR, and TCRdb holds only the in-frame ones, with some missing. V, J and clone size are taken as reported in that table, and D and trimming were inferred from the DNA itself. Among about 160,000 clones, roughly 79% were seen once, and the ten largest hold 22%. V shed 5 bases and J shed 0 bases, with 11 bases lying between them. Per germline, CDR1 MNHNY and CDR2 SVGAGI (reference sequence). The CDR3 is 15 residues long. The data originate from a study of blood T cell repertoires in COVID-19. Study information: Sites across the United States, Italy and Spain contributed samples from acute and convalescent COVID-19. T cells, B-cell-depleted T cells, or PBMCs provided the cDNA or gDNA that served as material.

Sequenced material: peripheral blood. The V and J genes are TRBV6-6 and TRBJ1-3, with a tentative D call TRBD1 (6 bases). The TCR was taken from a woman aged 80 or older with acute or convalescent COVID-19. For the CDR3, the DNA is TGTGCCAGCAGTCCCCGACAGGTCTCTGGAAACACCATATATTTT. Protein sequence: CASSPRQVSGNTIYF.